Given below is one T cell receptor (beta chain) in context. Its antigen is still unknown. No base-level quality is on record; no much larger clone is a single base apart. For CDR1 and CDR2, the germline V gene lists ENHRY and SYGVKD. The CDR3 runs 16 amino acids, cysteine and phenylalanine included. Just CDR3 DNA is preserved here, 48 bases in frame from base 1. Trimming removed 2 bases from V and 5 bases from J; the gene matches leave 11 bases unexplained. This specimen belongs to a study of cytomegalovirus exposure and HLA in healthy donors (TCRdb year 2017). Study-wide context: The 666 repertoires of the first cohort and the 95 to 150 validation repertoires were produced on the same platform, according to a later analysis. To predict cytomegalovirus infection status, the study brought together high-throughput TCR immunosequencing, statistical association of individual TCRs with disease status, and machine learning. The study aimed to test whether signatures of past pathogen exposure could be identified by cataloging public T cell receptors. Along with the roughly 700-subject first cohort, a separate validation cohort of 120 different subjects was used. Paper-wide results and their limitations: In a later analysis, TCRs clustered in the first cohort were found to also tend to co-occur in the approximately 120 validation repertoires, with 90% to 95% of cluster scores above 0. According to the authors, the approach could potentially be generalized to other disease states and immunological phenotypes. All 120 or so repertoires were used to score co-occurrence in the validation cohort in a later analysis, because that analysis had no HLA typing for the cohort. The classifier was reported to diagnose cytomegalovirus status with high specificity and sensitivity in both the original cohort and the validation cohort. In the study, around 150 TCR beta chains were listed as associated with cytomegalovirus. While some public TCRs were present in many individuals, most TCR sequences turned up only very rarely across donors. In vitro tests confirmed that three of the cytomegalovirus-associated TCR beta chains recognize cytomegalovirus antigens.

The donors were included in the validation cohort of over a hundred subjects, a group kept apart from the 666-subject first cohort. Libraries were prepared through the immunoSEQ multiplex PCR assay. Under the source paper's analysis protocol: A statistical classification framework was built to diagnose cytomegalovirus status from the catalog of TCR beta chain sequences. TCRdb provides this immuneACCESS table in a form limited to in-frame rearrangements. Some clones are lacking; in checked studies, under half of them reflect an unresolved V gene, and why the rest are absent is not known. V, J and clone size are taken as reported in that table, and D and trimming were inferred from the DNA itself. The sample table records 100,000 to 150,000 clones; roughly nine tenths of these occur just once. In total, the top ten clones hold approximately 2% of the sample.

The TCR sequence derives from a woman between 18 and 29 years old in good health and CMV-seronegative. The material sequenced was PBMCs. The chain is assembled from TRBV10-3 and TRBJ1-1; TRBD1 aligns with 7 central bases. Read as DNA, the sequence is TGTGCCATCAGTGAGCCTTCGACAGGGAGGAGGACTGAAGCTTTCTTT. This codes for CAISEPSTGRRTEAFF.